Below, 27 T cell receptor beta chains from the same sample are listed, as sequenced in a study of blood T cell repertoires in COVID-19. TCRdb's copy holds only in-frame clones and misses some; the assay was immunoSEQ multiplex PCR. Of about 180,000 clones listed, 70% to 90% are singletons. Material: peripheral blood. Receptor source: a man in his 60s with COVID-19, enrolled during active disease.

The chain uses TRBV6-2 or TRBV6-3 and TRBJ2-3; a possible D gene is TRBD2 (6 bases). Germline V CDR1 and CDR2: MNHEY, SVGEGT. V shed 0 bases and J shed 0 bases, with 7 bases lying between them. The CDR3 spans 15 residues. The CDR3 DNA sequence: TGTGCCAGCAGTTACTCGGGACTTAGCACAGATACGCAGTATTTT. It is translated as CASSYSGLSTDTQYF.

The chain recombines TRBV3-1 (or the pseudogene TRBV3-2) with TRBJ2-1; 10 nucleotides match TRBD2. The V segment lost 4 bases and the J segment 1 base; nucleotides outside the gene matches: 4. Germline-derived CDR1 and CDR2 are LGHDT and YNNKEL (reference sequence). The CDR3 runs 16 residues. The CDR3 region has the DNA TGTGCCAGCAGCCCCAGCGGGGGGGGGTCCTACAATGAGCAGTTCTTC. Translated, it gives CASSPSGGGSYNEQFF.

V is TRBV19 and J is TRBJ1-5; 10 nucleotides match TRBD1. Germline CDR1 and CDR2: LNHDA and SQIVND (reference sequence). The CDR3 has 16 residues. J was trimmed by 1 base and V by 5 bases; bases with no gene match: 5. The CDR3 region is CASSARQGASNQPQHF. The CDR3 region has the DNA TGTGCCAGTAGTGCGAGACAGGGGGCAAGCAATCAGCCCCAGCATTTT.

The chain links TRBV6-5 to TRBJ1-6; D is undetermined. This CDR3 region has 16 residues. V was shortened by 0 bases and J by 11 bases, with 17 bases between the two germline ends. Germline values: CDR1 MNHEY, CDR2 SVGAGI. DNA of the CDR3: TGTGCCAGCAGTTACTCTCGTGGAGGGTTTATGGCACCCCTCCACTTT. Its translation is CASSYSRGGFMAPLHF.

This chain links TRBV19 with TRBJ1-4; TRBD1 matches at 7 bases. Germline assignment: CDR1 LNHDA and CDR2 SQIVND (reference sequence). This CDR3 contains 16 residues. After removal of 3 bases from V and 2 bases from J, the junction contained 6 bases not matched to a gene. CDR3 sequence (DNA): TGTGCCAGTAGTATGGAGGGGGCGCGCACTAATGAAAAACTGTTTTTT. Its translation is CASSMEGARTNEKLFF. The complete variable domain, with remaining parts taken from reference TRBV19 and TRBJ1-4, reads DGGITQSPKYLFRKEGQNVTLSCEQNLNHDAMYWYRQDPGQGLRLIYYSQIVNDFQKGDIAEGYSVSREKKESFPLTVTSAQKNPTAFYLCASSMEGARTNEKLFFGSGTQLSVL.

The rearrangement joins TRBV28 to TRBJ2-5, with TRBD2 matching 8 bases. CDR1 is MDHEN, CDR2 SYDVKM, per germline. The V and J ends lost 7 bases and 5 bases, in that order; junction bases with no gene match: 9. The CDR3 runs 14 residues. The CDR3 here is CASNEAGVTETQYF. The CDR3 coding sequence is TGTGCCAGCAACGAAGCGGGGGTTACGGAGACCCAGTACTTC.

CDR3 DNA sequence: TGTGCCAGCAGGGGGCTCAGAACTAGCGGGGACTACAATGAGCAGTTCTTC. Its protein product is CASRGLRTSGDYNEQFF. The chain employs TRBV2 and TRBJ2-1; 10 nucleotides line up with TRBD2. The CDR3 covers 17 residues. V shed 6 bases and J 3 bases; nucleotides not matched to a gene: 11. The V gene's germline CDR1 is SNHLY and CDR2 FYNNEI.

This CDR3 is CASSVDSYYGYTF. The CDR3 coding sequence is TGTGCCAGCTCAGTCGACAGCTACTATGGCTACACCTTC. The V gene is TRBV18, the J gene TRBJ1-2; perhaps TRBD1 as D (5 bases). This CDR3 spans 13 amino acids. Trimming took off 5 bases at V and 3 bases at J, with 10 bases between the two ends. The germline gives CDR1 KGHSH, CDR2 LQKENI.

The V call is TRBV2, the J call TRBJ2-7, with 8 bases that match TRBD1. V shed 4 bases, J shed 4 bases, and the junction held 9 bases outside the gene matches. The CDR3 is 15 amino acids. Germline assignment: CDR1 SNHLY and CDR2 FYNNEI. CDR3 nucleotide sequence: TGTGCCAGCAGTGGGCGAGACAGGGGAGGATACGAGCAGTACTTC. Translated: CASSGRDRGGYEQYF.

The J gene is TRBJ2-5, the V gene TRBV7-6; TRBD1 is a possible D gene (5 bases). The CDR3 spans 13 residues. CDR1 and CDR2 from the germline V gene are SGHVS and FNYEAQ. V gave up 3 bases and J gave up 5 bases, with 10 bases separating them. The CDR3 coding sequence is TGTGCCAGCAGCTTGGGGCTGGGGGAGACCCAGTACTTC. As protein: CASSLGLGETQYF.

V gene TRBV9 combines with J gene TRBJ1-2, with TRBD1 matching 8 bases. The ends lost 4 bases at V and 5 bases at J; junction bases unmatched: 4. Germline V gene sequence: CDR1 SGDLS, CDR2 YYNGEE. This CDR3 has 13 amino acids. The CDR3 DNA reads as TGTGCCAGCAGCCCCGGACAGGGTTATGGCTACACCTTC. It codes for CASSPGQGYGYTF.

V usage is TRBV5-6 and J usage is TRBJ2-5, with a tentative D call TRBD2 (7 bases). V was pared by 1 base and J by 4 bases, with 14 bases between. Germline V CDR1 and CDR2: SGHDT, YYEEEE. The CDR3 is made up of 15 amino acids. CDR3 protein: CASSLPRGGIETQYF. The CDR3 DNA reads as TGTGCCAGCAGCTTGCCGAGGGGGGGCATAGAGACCCAGTACTTC.

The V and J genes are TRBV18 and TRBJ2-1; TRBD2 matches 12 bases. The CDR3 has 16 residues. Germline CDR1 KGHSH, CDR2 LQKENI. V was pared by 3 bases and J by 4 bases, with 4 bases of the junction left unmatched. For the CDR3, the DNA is TGTGCCAGCTCACCTAGGACTAGCGGGGATTACAATGAGCAGTTCTTC. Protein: CASSPRTSGDYNEQFF.

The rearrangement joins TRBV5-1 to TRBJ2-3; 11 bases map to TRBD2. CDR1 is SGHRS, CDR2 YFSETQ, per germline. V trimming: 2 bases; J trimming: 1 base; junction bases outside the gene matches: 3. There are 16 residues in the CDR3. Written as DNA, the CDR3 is TGCGCCAGCAGCTTTGGGACTAGCGGTGGCACAGATACGCAGTATTTT. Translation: CASSFGTSGGTDTQYF.

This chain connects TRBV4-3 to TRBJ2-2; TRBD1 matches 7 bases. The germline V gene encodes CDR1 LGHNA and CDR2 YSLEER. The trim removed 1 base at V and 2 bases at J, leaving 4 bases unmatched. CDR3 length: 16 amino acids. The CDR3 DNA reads TGCGCCAGCAGCCAAGCGACAGGGCCAAACACCGGGGAGCTGTTTTTT. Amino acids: CASSQATGPNTGELFF.

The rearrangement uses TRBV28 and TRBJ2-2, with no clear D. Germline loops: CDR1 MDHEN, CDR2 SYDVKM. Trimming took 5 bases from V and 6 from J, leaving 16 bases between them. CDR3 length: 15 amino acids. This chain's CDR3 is CASSITLPLAGELFF. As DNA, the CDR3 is TGTGCCAGCAGTATTACGCTACCCTTGGCCGGGGAGCTGTTTTTT.

CDR3 DNA sequence: TGCGCCAGCAGCTTACCGGGGTCTGGAAACACCATATATTTT. Amino acids: CASSLPGSGNTIYF. V and J are TRBV5-1 and TRBJ1-3; D gene unclear. The CDR3 consists of 14 residues. Germline CDR1 is SGHRS and CDR2 is YFSETQ. V was pared by 2 bases and J by 1 base, with 7 bases between.

The CDR3 nucleotides are TGTGCCAACTCCCCGCGGGGCAGCTCGAACACTGAAGCTTTCTTT. This encodes CANSPRGSSNTEAFF. The V call is TRBV7-9, the J call TRBJ1-1; the D gene is possibly TRBD1 (5 bases). Trimming stripped 10 bases from V and 1 base from J, with 19 bases between. Looked up from germline, CDR1 is SEHNR and CDR2 is FQNEAQ (reference sequence). The CDR3 runs 15 residues. Variable domain in full (rest from reference TRBV7-9 and TRBJ1-1): DTGVSQNPRHKITKRGQNVTFRCDPISEHNRLYWYRQTLGQGPEFLTYFQNEAQLEKSRLLSDRFSAERPKGSFSTLEIQRTEQGDSAMYLCANSPRGSSNTEAFFGQGTRLTVV.

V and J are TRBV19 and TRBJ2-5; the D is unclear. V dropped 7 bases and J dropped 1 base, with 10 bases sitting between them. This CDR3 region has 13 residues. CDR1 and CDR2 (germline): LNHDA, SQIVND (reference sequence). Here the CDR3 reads CASKAPGQETQYF. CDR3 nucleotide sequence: TGTGCCAGTAAGGCCCCAGGCCAAGAGACCCAGTACTTC.

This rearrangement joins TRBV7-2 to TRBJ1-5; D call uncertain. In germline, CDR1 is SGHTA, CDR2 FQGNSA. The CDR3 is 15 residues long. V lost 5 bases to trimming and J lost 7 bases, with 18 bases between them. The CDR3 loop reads CASSLLLGAGQPQHF. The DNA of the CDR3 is TGTGCCAGCAGCCTCTTACTTGGAGCGGGCCAGCCCCAGCATTTT.

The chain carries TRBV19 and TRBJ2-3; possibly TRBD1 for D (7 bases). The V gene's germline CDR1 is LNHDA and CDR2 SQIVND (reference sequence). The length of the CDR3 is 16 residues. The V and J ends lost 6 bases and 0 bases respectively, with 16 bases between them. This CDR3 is CASRKMEGASTDTQYF. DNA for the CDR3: TGTGCCAGTAGAAAAATGGAGGGGGCAAGCACAGATACGCAGTATTTT.

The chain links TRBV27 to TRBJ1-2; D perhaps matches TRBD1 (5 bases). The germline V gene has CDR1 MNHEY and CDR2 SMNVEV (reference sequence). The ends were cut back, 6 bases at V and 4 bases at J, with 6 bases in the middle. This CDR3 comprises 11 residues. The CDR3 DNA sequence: TGTGCCAGCAGGGGGGGCTATGGCTACACCTTC. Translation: CASRGGYGYTF.

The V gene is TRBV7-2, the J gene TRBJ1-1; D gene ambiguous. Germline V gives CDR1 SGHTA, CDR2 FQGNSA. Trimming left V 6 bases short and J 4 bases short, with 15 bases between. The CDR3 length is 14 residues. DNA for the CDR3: TGTGCCAGCAGTCTAGTGGCGCGGAGCACTGAAGCTTTCTTT. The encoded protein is CASSLVARSTEAFF.

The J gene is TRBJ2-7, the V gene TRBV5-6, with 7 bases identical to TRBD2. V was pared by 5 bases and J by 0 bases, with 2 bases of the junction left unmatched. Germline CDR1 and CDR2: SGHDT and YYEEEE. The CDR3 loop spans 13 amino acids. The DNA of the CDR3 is TGTGCCAGCAGGGCTAGCGGCTCCTACGAGCAGTACTTC. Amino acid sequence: CASRASGSYEQYF.

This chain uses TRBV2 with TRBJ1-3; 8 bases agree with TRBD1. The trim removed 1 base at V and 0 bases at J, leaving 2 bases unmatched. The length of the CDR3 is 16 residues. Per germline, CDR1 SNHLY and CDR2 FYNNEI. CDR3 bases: TGTGCCAGCAGTGAAGAGACAGGGGCCTCTGGAAACACCATATATTTT. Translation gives CASSEETGASGNTIYF.

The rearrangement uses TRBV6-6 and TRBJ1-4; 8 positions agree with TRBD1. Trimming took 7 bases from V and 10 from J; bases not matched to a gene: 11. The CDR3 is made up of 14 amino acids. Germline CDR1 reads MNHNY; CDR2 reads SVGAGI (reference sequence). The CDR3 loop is CASMGSRGRVKLFF. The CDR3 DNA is TGTGCCAGCATGGGGAGCAGGGGGCGCGTAAAACTGTTTTTT.

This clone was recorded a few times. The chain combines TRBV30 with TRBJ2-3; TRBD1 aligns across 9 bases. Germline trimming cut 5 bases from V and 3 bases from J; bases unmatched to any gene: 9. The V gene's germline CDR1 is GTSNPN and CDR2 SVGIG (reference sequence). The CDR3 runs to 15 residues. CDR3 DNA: TGTGCCTGGGACAGGGGGTTGGGATTAACAGATACGCAGTATTTT. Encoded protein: CAWDRGLGLTDTQYF. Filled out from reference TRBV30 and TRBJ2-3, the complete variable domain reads SQTIHQWPATLVQPVGSPLSLECTVEGTSNPNLYWYRQAAGRGLQLLFYSVGIGQISSEVPQNLSASRPQDRQFILSSKKLLLSDSGFYLCAWDRGLGLTDTQYFGPGTRLTVL.